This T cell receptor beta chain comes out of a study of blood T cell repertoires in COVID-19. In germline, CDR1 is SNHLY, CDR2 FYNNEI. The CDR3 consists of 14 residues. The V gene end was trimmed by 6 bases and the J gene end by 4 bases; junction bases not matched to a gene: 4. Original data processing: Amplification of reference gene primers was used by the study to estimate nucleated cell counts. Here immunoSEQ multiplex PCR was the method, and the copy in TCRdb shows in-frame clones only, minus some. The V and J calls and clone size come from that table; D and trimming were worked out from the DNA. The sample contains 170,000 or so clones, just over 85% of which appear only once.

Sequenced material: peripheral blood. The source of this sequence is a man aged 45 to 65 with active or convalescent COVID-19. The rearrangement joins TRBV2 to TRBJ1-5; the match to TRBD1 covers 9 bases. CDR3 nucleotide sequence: TGTGCCAGCAGCTTAGGACAGGGGAATCAGCCCCAGCATTTT. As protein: CASSLGQGNQPQHF. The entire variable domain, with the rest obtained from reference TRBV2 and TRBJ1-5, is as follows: EPEVTQTPSHQVTQMGQEVILRCVPISNHLYFYWYRQILGQKVEFLVSFYNNEISEKSEIFDDQFSVERPDGSNFTLKIRSTKLEDSAMYFCASSLGQGNQPQHFGDGTRLSIL.